This is a list of T cell receptor beta chains from one sample in a study of T cell responses to AZD1222 COVID-19 vaccine. The repertoire was sequenced with immunoSEQ multiplex PCR; TCRdb's copy has only in-frame clones and lacks some. The sample lists some 150,000 clones; around 83% were seen once. The specimen was peripheral blood, collected 28 days after the second AZD1222 dose. These receptors were collected from an adult who received the AZD1222 COVID-19 vaccine. Both conserved end residues are part of each CDR3. The order of the fields is clone size, V gene, D gene, J gene, CDR3 protein, CDR3 DNA. D genes are given only for firm matches. Expanded clones get a size class; other rows say once, few or many, or leave the size out.

>NA|TRBV9|TRBD1|TRBJ2-3
CASSLQGLTDTQYF
TGTGCCAGCAGCCTACAGGGGTTAACAGATACGCAGTATTTT
>NA|TRBV5-1|NA|TRBJ2-7
CASSLGGPEQYF
TGCGCCAGCAGCTTGGGAGGGCCCGAGCAGTACTTC
>NA|TRBV10-3|TRBD1|TRBJ1-1
CASTPGQAIRGTEAFF
TGTGCCAGCACCCCCGGACAGGCGATACGGGGGACTGAAGCTTTCTTT
>NA|TRBV27|NA|TRBJ2-2
CASSGTGELFF
TGTGCCAGCAGTGGAACCGGGGAGCTGTTTTTT
>NA|TRBV28|NA|TRBJ1-1
CASSLLRQTVAFF
TGTGCCAGCAGTTTACTCCGGCAGACGGTAGCTTTCTTT
>NA|TRBV9|NA|TRBJ2-2
CASSAPRFSGTGELFF
TGTGCCAGCAGCGCCCCCCGGTTCTCCGGGACCGGGGAGCTGTTTTTT
>NA|TRBV9|NA|TRBJ1-1
CASSVGQHTEAFF
TGTGCCAGCAGCGTAGGACAGCACACTGAAGCTTTCTTT
>NA|TRBV5-1|TRBD2|TRBJ2-1
CASSLVERGGSRNEQFF
TGCGCCAGCAGCTTGGTGGAGCGCGGGGGTTCTCGGAATGAGCAGTTCTTC
>few|TRBV5-1|TRBD1|TRBJ2-7
CASSFGTGSYEQYF
TGCGCCAGCAGCTTTGGGACAGGGTCCTACGAGCAGTACTTC
>NA|TRBV5-1|TRBD1|TRBJ1-2
CASSLGGGRYGYTF
TGCGCCAGCAGCTTAGGGGGCGGTCGCTATGGCTACACCTTC
>NA|TRBV6-5|NA|TRBJ1-3
CASRITEAGNTIYF
TGTGCCAGCAGAATCACAGAGGCTGGAAACACCATATATTTT
>NA|TRBV19|NA|TRBJ1-1
CASSRQPRTEAFF
TGTGCCAGTAGTAGGCAGCCGCGGACTGAAGCTTTCTTT
>once|TRBV25-1|TRBD1|TRBJ2-7
CASSPTDRSPPEQYF
TGTGCCAGCAGTCCAACGGACAGGAGCCCCCCCGAGCAGTACTTC
>NA|TRBV27|TRBD2|TRBJ2-1
CASNPNAPGLSLFFYNEQFF
TGTGCCAGCAACCCCAATGCGCCGGGACTATCCCTGTTCTTCTACAATGAGCAGTTCTTC
>NA|TRBV27|NA|TRBJ2-2
CASSFLGEGAGELFF
TGTGCCAGCAGTTTTCTGGGAGAGGGCGCCGGGGAGCTGTTTTTT
>NA|TRBV5-6|NA|TRBJ2-5
CASSLGVVPETQYF
TGTGCCAGCAGCTTGGGGGTGGTACCAGAGACCCAGTACTTC
>NA|TRBV28|NA|TRBJ1-5
CASSDDISYQPQHF
TGTGCCAGCAGCGACGACATAAGCTATCAGCCCCAGCATTTT
>NA|TRBV11-2|NA|TRBJ1-2
CASNPDNYGYTF
TGTGCCAGCAACCCTGACAACTATGGCTACACCTTC
>NA|TRBV11-3|NA|TRBJ2-2
CASSRGLSGELFF
TGTGCCAGCAGCCGAGGATTGAGCGGGGAGCTGTTTTTT
>NA|TRBV11-2|TRBD1|TRBJ2-5
CASSLAPRGGGETQYF
TGTGCCAGCAGCTTAGCCCCCCGAGGGGGCGGGGAGACCCAGTACTTC
>NA|TRBV5-1|NA|TRBJ2-4
CASSADRAKNIQYF
TGCGCCAGCAGCGCAGACAGGGCCAAAAACATTCAGTACTTC
>NA|TRBV19|TRBD1|TRBJ2-5
CATAGTGGRETQYF
TGTGCCACAGCCGGGACAGGGGGCCGAGAGACCCAGTACTTC
>few|TRBV12-3/TRBV12-4|NA|TRBJ2-7
CASSLGRWYEQYF
TGTGCCAGCAGTTTAGGCCGGTGGTACGAGCAGTACTTC
>NA|TRBV19|NA|TRBJ1-1
CASSGFRATMNTEAFF
TGTGCCAGTAGTGGGTTCAGGGCGACCATGAACACTGAAGCTTTCTTT
>NA|TRBV9|NA|TRBJ2-2
CASSVQGGYTGELFF
TGTGCCAGCAGCGTACAGGGGGGATACACCGGGGAGCTGTTTTTT
>once|TRBV6-2/TRBV6-3|NA|TRBJ1-6
CASSRGSPLHF
TGTGCCAGCAGCCGTGGTTCACCCCTCCACTTT
>NA|TRBV5-6|NA|TRBJ1-4
CASSFNSVQGKLFF
TGTGCCAGCAGCTTTAACTCCGTCCAGGGAAAACTGTTTTTT
>NA|TRBV6-5|NA|TRBJ1-1
CASSYSSSLGDTEAFF
TGTGCCAGCAGTTACTCGAGCAGCCTGGGAGACACTGAAGCTTTCTTT
>NA|TRBV24-1|TRBD2|TRBJ2-3
CATSARGAGTDTQYF
TGTGCCACCAGTGCGCGGGGGGCTGGCACAGATACGCAGTATTTT
>once|TRBV27|NA|TRBJ1-4
CASRWQGKLFF
TGTGCCAGCAGGTGGCAGGGAAAACTGTTTTTT
>few|TRBV10-1|TRBD1|TRBJ2-7
CASSSSRQGYEQYF
TGCGCCAGCAGCTCGTCCCGACAGGGTTACGAGCAGTACTTC